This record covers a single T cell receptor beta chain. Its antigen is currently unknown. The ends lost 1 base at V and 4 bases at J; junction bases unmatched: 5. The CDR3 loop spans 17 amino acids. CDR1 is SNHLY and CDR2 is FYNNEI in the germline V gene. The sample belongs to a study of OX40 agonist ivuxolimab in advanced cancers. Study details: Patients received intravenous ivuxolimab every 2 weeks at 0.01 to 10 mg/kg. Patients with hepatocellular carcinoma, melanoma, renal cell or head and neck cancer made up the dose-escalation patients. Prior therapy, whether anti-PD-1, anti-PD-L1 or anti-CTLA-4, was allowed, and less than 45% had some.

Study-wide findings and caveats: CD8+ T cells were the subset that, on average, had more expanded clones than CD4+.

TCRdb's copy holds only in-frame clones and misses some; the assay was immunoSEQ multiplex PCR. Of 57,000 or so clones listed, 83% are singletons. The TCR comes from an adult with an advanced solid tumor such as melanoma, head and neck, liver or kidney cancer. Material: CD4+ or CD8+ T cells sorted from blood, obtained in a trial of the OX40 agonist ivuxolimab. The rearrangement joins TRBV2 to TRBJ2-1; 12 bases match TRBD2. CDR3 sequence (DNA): TGTGCCAGCAGTGAAGAGGCTAGCGGGGGGGCATACAATGAGCAGTTCTTC. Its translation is CASSEEASGGAYNEQFF.